This T cell receptor beta chain was recovered during a study of molecular identifiers for immune sequencing clone quantification (dated by TCRdb to the late 2010s). Some background on the complete study: For a replicate experiment, RNA from around 20,000 or 100,000 naive CD8 T cells was divided into five aliquots, and four of the five aliquots were sequenced. The study was a methods study using CD8 T cells to benchmark molecular-identifier clustering-based TCR repertoire sequencing (MIDCIRS) and TCR RNA copy counting.

The germline V and J ends show losses of 4 bases and 4 bases respectively, and no gene match explains 13 bases of the junction. The CDR3, cysteine through phenylalanine, is 16 amino acids long. Of the read, only the CDR3 DNA is kept; its 48 bases are in frame from base 1. CDR1 and CDR2, looked up from the germline V gene, are SGHTA and FQGNSA. With respect to this clonotype: This receptor's antigen is unknown. Within one base of it there is no much larger clone, and no base qualities were kept.

Libraries of naive CD8 T cells were built from anywhere between about 19,000 and 1,000,000 sorted cells, with 10%, 30% or 50% of the purified RNA used. Naive CD8 T cells were FACS-sorted as CD8+CD4-CCR7+CD45RA+ on a BD FACSAria II into RLT Plus buffer. Detection sensitivity was tested by spiking Jurkat RNA equal to some 11 TCR copies' worth into samples containing roughly 18,000-1,000,000 naive CD8 T cells. Enrichment of CD8 T cells was performed with RosetteSep CD8+ T Cell Enrichment Cocktail and Ficoll-Paque, after which ACK red cell lysis was carried out. What the research found in general, with its limitations: The naive libraries included spiked-in Jurkat TCR RNA (10 copies' worth), and this RNA is not part of the donor repertoire. Modeling gave around 3.3 recovered TCR RNA copies per cell versus around 10 by digital PCR, implying 25% to 30% capture efficiency. When barcode sub-clustering was omitted, TCR diversity was inflated by chimeric consensus sequences, with chimeras reaching as high as 47%. In CMV-specific effector cells, clones with more than 20 RNA copies accounted for over 97% of molecules, whereas in naive cells such clones accounted for under 1%. Highly expanded clone sizes could be underestimated if identical TCR molecules share a barcode. A single cell's worth of spiked-in Jurkat TCR RNA was reported detectable even among about a million naive CD8 T cells.

Receptors were amplified or captured by PCR. This sample was sequenced with a NextSeq 500. Bulk TCR libraries were generated as previously described, with the TCR primers listed in Table S5 used. Purification of total RNA was performed with the Qiagen AllPrep DNA/RNA kit. Before analysis, reads from multiple sequencing runs of the same library were pooled. The paper's data handling went like this. Only reads with exact TCR constant sequence were kept, trimmed to 150 nt, and grouped by their 12-nt molecular barcodes. Within each barcode group, reads were sub-clustered at a 15% Levenshtein threshold, and quality-weighted consensus sequences were built per RNA molecule. Non-functional sequences were excluded, and lower-count sequences lying one edit away from another sequence were also excluded. Barcode sub-clusters with fewer than 20% of the maximum read count were removed, based on fitting two negative binomial distributions. TCRdb trimmed the raw reads at Q25, called clones with MiXCR and kept productive beta chains. Rows with a matching CDR3 protein are joined into one entry that keeps the most common DNA and genes. For this entry, the V and J calls and clone size follow TCRdb and not the study's own pipeline. For this sample the table gives under 600,000 distinct CDR3 sequences, of which roughly 25% were detected only once. The ten largest clonotypes hold approximately 0.8% of the sample.

The chain is assembled from TRBV7-2 and TRBJ2-7; 7 bases in the junction line up with TRBD1. The TCR was taken from a human donor in good health. Some libraries in this study had Jurkat cell RNA spiked in. Sequencing input: naive CD8+ T cells from blood, with Jurkat cell RNA spiked in. The cell subset or site label of this sample denotes: FACS-sorted CD8+CD4-CCR7+CD45RA+ naive T cells. The encoded CDR3 is CASSSLITGVRYEQYF. Here is the DNA: TGTGCCAGCAGCTCACTAATCACAGGGGTCCGGTACGAGCAGTACTTC.